Below, 17 T cell receptor beta chains from the same sample are listed, as sequenced in a study of T-cell reconstitution after alpha-beta-depleted transplantation in children. Preparation of the TCRbeta library used unique molecular identifiers. TCRdb reanalysed the PCR reads using MiXCR and keeps one entry per CDR3 protein. The sample contains some 600,000 distinct CDR3 sequences, roughly 13% of which appear only once. This material consisted of PBMCs, mostly from graft donor cells, taken 360 days after TCRalphabeta/CD19-depleted stem cell transplant. The receptors here all came from a male patient between 10 and 17 years old who had a stem cell transplant for acute myeloid leukemia, so the T cells may come from the graft donor.

This clonotype was picked up many times. The chain recombines TRBV7-8 with TRBJ2-2, with unresolved D. The germline V gene encodes CDR1 SGHVS and CDR2 FQNEAQ. Trimming stripped 4 bases from V and 0 bases from J, with 9 bases between. The CDR3 has 15 amino acids. CDR3 nucleotide sequence: TGTGCCAGCAGCTACTGGGGAACGAACACCGGGGAGCTGTTTTTT. This codes for CASSYWGTNTGELFF.

Only a few counts were recorded for this clonotype. V gene TRBV25-1 combines with J gene TRBJ2-3, with no clear D. CDR1 and CDR2 (germline): MGHDK, SYGVNS. This CDR3 region has 16 residues. With 3 bases removed from V and 0 bases from J, the gap between germline ends came to 13 bases. CDR3 coding DNA: TGTGCCAGCAGTGAGGTAATGGTCTATAGCACAGATACGCAGTATTTT. Protein: CASSEVMVYSTDTQYF.

This chain connects TRBV6-5 to TRBJ2-1; 11 nucleotides line up with TRBD2. The CDR3 sequence is 18 residues long. Germline V gene sequence: CDR1 MNHEY, CDR2 SVGAGI. With 2 bases clipped from V and 4 bases from J, the junction kept 10 bases outside the gene matches. The CDR3 region is CASSYTLAGGGVYNEQFF. In nucleotides, the CDR3 is TGTGCCAGCAGTTACACTCTAGCGGGAGGTGGGGTTTACAATGAGCAGTTCTTC.

There are many counts of this clonotype. This rearrangement joins TRBV3-1 to TRBJ2-6; 7 nucleotides agree with TRBD1. Unmatched junction bases numbered 18, after V lost 1 base and J lost 0 bases. Germline-derived CDR1 and CDR2 are LGHDT and YNNKEL (reference sequence). The CDR3 loop spans 22 amino acids. CDR3 sequence reads: CASSQVWGQNPYPDSGANVLTF. Written as DNA, the CDR3 is TGTGCCAGCAGCCAAGTTTGGGGACAGAATCCTTATCCCGACTCTGGGGCCAACGTCCTGACTTTC.

This clonotype was recorded many times. The gene calls are TRBV5-1 and TRBJ2-7; weak D call: TRBD2 (7 bases). The V gene lost 3 bases and the J gene lost 3 bases, with 19 bases spanning the gap. The V gene's germline CDR1 is SGHRS and CDR2 YFSETQ. The CDR3 sequence is 16 residues long. The CDR3 DNA sequence: TGCGCCAGCAGCTCCGGCCTTGGGGGGGGCCTCTACGAGCAGTACTTC. The encoded protein is CASSSGLGGGLYEQYF.

At least ten counts were recorded for this clonotype. The chain carries TRBV24-1 and TRBJ2-5; 8 positions agree with TRBD2. This CDR3 spans 18 amino acids. Germline CDR1 reads KGHDR; CDR2 reads SFDVKD. V lost 1 base, J lost 3 bases, and 12 bases stayed unmatched. The CDR3 region has the DNA TGTGCCACCAGTGATTTAGGGACTAGATTTGTGGTGGAAGAGACCCAGTACTTC. Translated: CATSDLGTRFVVEETQYF.

This clonotype was picked up many times. CDR3 sequence: CASRDFSNEQFF. The CDR3 DNA follows: TGTGCCAGCAGGGATTTTTCCAATGAGCAGTTCTTC. The V call is TRBV6-1, the J call TRBJ2-1; the D is unclear. The CDR3 sequence is 12 residues long. Trimming cost V 6 bases and J 6 bases, with 9 bases left between them. Germline values: CDR1 MNHNS, CDR2 SASEGT.

The CDR3 DNA reads as TGTGCCAGCAGTCAGAGGGGGCGTCGGAATCAGCCCCAGCATTTT. Residues: CASSQRGRRNQPQHF. The chain employs TRBV28 and TRBJ1-5, with TRBD1 matching over 7 bases. V lost 5 bases and J lost 4; bases outside the gene matches: 8. Germline loops: CDR1 MDHEN, CDR2 SYDVKM. The CDR3 consists of 15 residues.

The V and J genes are TRBV7-9 and TRBJ2-7, with TRBD2 matching 13 bases. Germline CDR1 is SEHNR and CDR2 is FQNEAQ (reference sequence). The V gene end was trimmed by 5 bases and the J gene end by 3 bases; junction bases not matched to a gene: 4. The CDR3 has 15 residues. The CDR3 loop is CASSAGLAGNYEQYF. CDR3 sequence (DNA): TGTGCCAGCAGCGCGGGACTAGCGGGAAACTACGAGCAGTACTTC.

In this sample, this clonotype turned up many times. The chain carries TRBV10-3 and TRBJ2-5; 9 bases map to TRBD1. V gave up 6 bases and J gave up 4 bases; unmatched junction bases: 6. The CDR3 contains 14 residues. Germline assignment: CDR1 ENHRY and CDR2 SYGVKD. DNA for the CDR3: TGTGCCATCAGAGCCGGGACAGGGATAGAGACCCAGTACTTC. Translated: CAIRAGTGIETQYF.

The chain employs TRBV29-1 and TRBJ2-7; the D gene could be TRBD1 or TRBD2 (6 bases each). This CDR3 spans 13 amino acids. V was pared by 5 bases and J by 3 bases, with 14 bases between. Germline loops: CDR1 SQVTM, CDR2 ANQGSEA. The CDR3 protein is CSVSGDTNYEQYF. Here the CDR3 DNA reads TGCAGCGTTTCGGGGGACACGAACTACGAGCAGTACTTC.

The J gene is TRBJ1-2, the V gene TRBV18; D gene ambiguous. This CDR3 has 15 amino acids. CDR1 KGHSH and CDR2 LQKENI come from the germline V gene. The V end was cut by 1 base, the J end by 0 bases, with 9 bases between. The CDR3 reads CASSPLAQSNYGYTF. The CDR3 nucleotides are TGTGCCAGCTCACCACTGGCTCAGTCTAACTATGGCTACACCTTC.

This clonotype was seen a few times. The V call is TRBV7-9, the J call TRBJ2-7, with 8 bases lining up with TRBD1. Germline CDR1 is SEHNR and CDR2 is FQNEAQ (reference sequence). V gave up 4 bases and J gave up 5 bases; unmatched junction bases: 4. This CDR3 comprises 13 residues. The CDR3 region is CASSSTGDHEQYF. CDR3 DNA sequence: TGTGCCAGCAGCTCGACAGGGGACCACGAGCAGTACTTC.

This clonotype was seen repeatedly, ten times or more. The rearrangement joins TRBV29-1 to TRBJ2-7; 14 nucleotides line up with TRBD2. The CDR3 consists of 15 residues. The J segment lost 4 bases and the V segment lost 2 bases, leaving 4 bases of the junction unmatched. Germline CDR1 SQVTM, CDR2 ANQGSEA. CDR3 residues: CSVEIGLAGGYEQYF. Written as DNA, the CDR3 is TGCAGCGTTGAAATTGGACTAGCGGGAGGATACGAGCAGTACTTC.

This clonotype was detected ten times or more. The chain combines TRBV20-1 with TRBJ2-7; possibly TRBD2 for D (6 bases). Germline assignment: CDR1 DFQATT and CDR2 SNEGSKA (reference sequence). Trimming pared 1 base from V and 0 bases from J, leaving 19 bases between. This CDR3 has 17 residues. DNA for the CDR3: TGCAGTGCTAGAGGACCCCAGGAGGGCGAGAGCTCCTACGAGCAGTACTTC. Its translation: CSARGPQEGESSYEQYF.

This clonotype was picked up a small number of times. Here the CDR3 DNA reads TGTGCCACCAGCAAAGGGTTTGCCGGGAGCCTCTATGGCTACACCTTC. It translates to CATSKGFAGSLYGYTF. The genes are TRBV15 and TRBJ1-2; D not resolved. V lost 4 bases and J 4 bases, leaving 19 bases between the germline ends. The length of the CDR3 is 16 residues. Looked up from germline, CDR1 is LNHNV and CDR2 is YYDKDF (reference sequence).

This clonotype was seen at least ten times. This chain joins TRBV7-9 and TRBJ2-7; D ambiguous. The CDR3 is 13 residues long. V lost 3 bases and J 5 bases, leaving 11 bases between the germline ends. Germline V CDR1 and CDR2: SEHNR, FQNEAQ (reference sequence). CDR3 nucleotide sequence: TGTGCCAGCAGCTTGAACACCTTGGACGAGCAGTACTTC. Protein: CASSLNTLDEQYF.